Shown below are 32 T cell receptor beta chains from a single sample sequenced in a study of T-cell reconstitution after alpha-beta-depleted transplantation in children. Unique molecular identifiers were incorporated into the prepared TCRbeta library. TCRdb reanalysed the PCR reads using MiXCR and keeps one entry per CDR3 protein. The sample shows hundreds of thousands of distinct CDR3 sequences, approximately 17% of them seen only once. This sample comprised PBMCs, mostly from graft donor cells, obtained 360 days after TCRalphabeta/CD19-depleted stem cell transplant. The origin of the receptors is a male patient aged 2-15 years who had a stem cell transplant for acute lymphoblastic leukemia, so the T cells may come from the graft donor.

J is TRBJ2-1 and V is TRBV4-3; 7 bases are a match to TRBD2. Germline CDR1 reads LGHNA; CDR2 reads YSLEER. CDR3 length equals 15 residues. With V trimmed by 4 bases and J by 6 bases, 9 bases remained unmatched. The CDR3 loop reads CASSPFRGVGNEQFF. The CDR3 nucleotides are TGCGCCAGCAGCCCCTTTCGGGGGGTCGGCAATGAGCAGTTCTTC.

The gene calls are TRBV3-1 and TRBJ1-5; TRBD1 matches at 7 bases. Unmatched junction bases numbered 6, after V lost 3 bases and J lost 1 base. The CDR3 has 16 residues. Germline CDR1 reads LGHDT; CDR2 reads YNNKEL (reference sequence). CDR3 sequence: CASSQAQTGSNQPQHF. In DNA form, the CDR3 reads TGTGCCAGCAGCCAGGCACAGACAGGGAGCAATCAGCCCCAGCATTTT.

J is TRBJ2-3 and V is TRBV12-3 or TRBV12-4, with 13 bases identical to TRBD2. J gave up 10 bases and V 2 bases, and 6 bases lay outside the gene matches. CDR3 length: 15 amino acids. CDR3 amino acids: CASSLRGLAGLPQYF. For the CDR3, the DNA is TGTGCCAGCAGTTTACGGGGACTAGCGGGGCTACCGCAGTATTTT.

The rearrangement uses TRBV11-2 and TRBJ2-5, with TRBD1 matching over 7 bases. The CDR3 runs 14 residues. With 3 bases clipped from V and 4 bases from J, the junction kept 5 bases outside the gene matches. Germline V lookup: CDR1 SGHAT, CDR2 FQNNGV. The CDR3 sequence is CASSFTGTVETQYF. CDR3 sequence (DNA): TGTGCCAGCAGCTTCACTGGGACAGTAGAGACCCAGTACTTC.

This clonotype was seen only a few times. This chain links TRBV28 with TRBJ2-2; D possibly matches TRBD1 or TRBD2 (5 bases each). The CDR3 has 15 residues. Germline CDR1 and CDR2: MDHEN and SYDVKM. Trimming took 4 bases from V and 1 from J, leaving 10 bases between them. The CDR3 reads CASSSGQRNTGELFF. CDR3 bases: TGTGCCAGCAGTTCGGGGCAGCGGAACACCGGGGAGCTGTTTTTT.

This clonotype was seen only a few times. The gene calls are TRBV7-2 and TRBJ2-5; 8 bases fit TRBD1. The germline V gene has CDR1 SGHTA and CDR2 FQGNSA. This CDR3 is built from 15 residues. The trim removed 5 bases at V and 5 bases at J, leaving 10 bases unmatched. The CDR3 reads CASSGKDRARETQYF. The CDR3, as DNA: TGTGCCAGCAGCGGGAAGGACAGGGCACGGGAGACCCAGTACTTC.

The sample holds a few counts of this clonotype. This chain uses TRBV20-1 with TRBJ2-5, with 7 bases fitting TRBD2. From germline, CDR1 is DFQATT and CDR2 SNEGSKA (reference sequence). The CDR3 totals 19 residues. With V trimmed by 1 base and J by 0 bases, 17 bases remained unmatched. The CDR3 bases are TGCAGTGCTAGAGGACAAAGGACTAGTCAATATCAGAACCAAGAGACCCAGTACTTC. This codes for CSARGQRTSQYQNQETQYF.

In its sample, this clonotype was seen a few times. V and J are TRBV7-8 and TRBJ2-1; 11 bases are shared with TRBD2. CDR3 length: 19 amino acids. Germline CDR1 is SGHVS and CDR2 is FQNEAQ. After removal of 3 bases from V and 4 bases from J, the junction contained 14 bases not matched to a gene. In DNA form, the CDR3 reads TGTGCCAGCAGCTTTCCCCTTACTCCGACTAGCGGGGCGTACAATGAGCAGTTCTTC. Protein sequence: CASSFPLTPTSGAYNEQFF.

The genes are TRBV7-9 and TRBJ2-2; D gene unclear. CDR1 SEHNR and CDR2 FQNEAQ come from the germline V gene (reference sequence). V was trimmed by 4 bases and J by 7 bases, leaving 10 bases between them. The CDR3 extends over 13 amino acids. CDR3 amino acids: CASSSSSGGELFF. The DNA of the CDR3 is TGTGCCAGCAGCTCCTCCTCGGGCGGGGAGCTGTTTTTT.

This sequence joins TRBV5-1 and TRBJ2-1; no firm D call. The ends were cut back, 0 bases at V and 5 bases at J, with 12 bases in the middle. This CDR3 region has 15 residues. From germline, CDR1 is SGHRS and CDR2 YFSETQ. CDR3 nucleotide sequence: TGCGCCAGCAGCTTGGTTCTGGCTGGCGACAATGAGCAGTTCTTC. It codes for CASSLVLAGDNEQFF.

This clonotype has only a few counts. The chain combines TRBV7-2 with TRBJ1-1; 8 nucleotides align to TRBD1. J gave up 4 bases and V 6 bases, and 7 bases lay outside the gene matches. The CDR3 runs 14 residues. Per germline, CDR1 SGHTA and CDR2 FQGNSA. The CDR3 bases are TGTGCCAGCAGAGAGGGTCAGGGGGCCACTGAAGCTTTCTTT. Its protein is CASREGQGATEAFF.

This clonotype was counted only a few times. The genes are TRBV5-1 and TRBJ2-7; tentative D call: TRBD1 (8 bases). Between the trimmed V and J ends, which lost 1 base and 5 bases, there was a span of 16 bases. The length of the CDR3 is 15 residues. The germline gives CDR1 SGHRS, CDR2 YFSETQ. The chain's CDR3 is CASSLNRGGPDEQYF. DNA of the CDR3: TGCGCCAGCAGCTTGAACAGGGGGGGTCCCGACGAGCAGTACTTC.

The rearrangement links TRBV4-2 to TRBJ2-7; 7 bases line up with TRBD1. Germline assignment: CDR1 LGHNA and CDR2 YNFKEQ. V shed 5 bases and J 0 bases; nucleotides not matched to a gene: 10. The CDR3 totals 16 residues. The CDR3 is CASSINLQGSSYEQYF. The CDR3 DNA reads as TGTGCCAGCAGCATCAACTTACAGGGGAGCTCCTACGAGCAGTACTTC.

This clonotype was seen a handful of times. This chain links TRBV20-1 with TRBJ2-1, with D unresolved. Germline loops: CDR1 DFQATT, CDR2 SNEGSKA (reference sequence). The CDR3 extends over 15 amino acids. Trimming stripped 1 base from V and 4 bases from J, with 14 bases between. The CDR3 DNA sequence: TGCAGTGCTAGAGCCCGGCAGGAACGATACAATGAGCAGTTCTTC. Its protein product is CSARARQERYNEQFF.

Only a few counts were recorded for this clonotype. The V and J genes are TRBV6-5 and TRBJ1-4; 7 nucleotides align to TRBD1. V lost 0 bases, J lost 8 bases, and 6 bases stayed unmatched. This CDR3 is 15 amino acids long. Germline-derived CDR1 and CDR2 are MNHEY and SVGAGI. The DNA for the CDR3 is TGTGCCAGCAGTTACTCGACAGGGAAAGGGGAAAAACTGTTTTTT. Translating gives CASSYSTGKGEKLFF.

This clonotype was detected only a few times. The CDR3 spells CASSLAGATGELFF. CDR3 coding DNA: TGTGCCAGCTCACTAGCGGGAGCGACCGGGGAGCTGTTTTTT. This chain links TRBV27 with TRBJ2-2; the match to TRBD2 covers 11 bases. The CDR3 loop spans 14 amino acids. With 8 bases clipped from V and 5 bases from J, the junction kept 4 bases outside the gene matches. Germline CDR1 and CDR2: MNHEY and SMNVEV (reference sequence).

This sequence joins TRBV6-2 or TRBV6-3 and TRBJ2-1; D may be TRBD2 (5 bases). CDR1 and CDR2 (germline): MNHEY, SVGEGT. This CDR3 has 18 residues. V shed 0 bases and J shed 0 bases, with 15 bases lying between them. CDR3 region: CASSYSLPGLSSYNEQFF. CDR3 nucleotide sequence: TGTGCCAGCAGTTACTCGCTCCCAGGACTGAGCTCCTACAATGAGCAGTTCTTC.

This clonotype was found a few times. This chain uses TRBV7-6 with TRBJ2-3, with no clear D. The CDR3 is made up of 14 amino acids. The germline V gene encodes CDR1 SGHVS and CDR2 FNYEAQ. Trimming took 5 bases from V and 7 from J, leaving 16 bases between them. The chain's CDR3 is CASSQYSVRNTQYF. DNA for the CDR3: TGTGCCAGCAGCCAATATTCGGTTAGGAATACGCAGTATTTT.

This clonotype was picked up a small number of times. The chain uses TRBV4-2 and TRBJ2-3; 12 nucleotides agree with TRBD2. Trimming removed 5 bases from V and 0 bases from J; junction bases left unmatched: 6. CDR3 length: 17 residues. Germline CDR1 and CDR2: LGHNA and YNFKEQ. Written as DNA, the CDR3 is TGTGCCAGCAGCTCCCCTAGCGGGGGGGCTAGCACAGATACGCAGTATTTT. Protein: CASSSPSGGASTDTQYF.

This clonotype was seen only a few times. V and J are TRBV7-2 and TRBJ1-5; TRBD1 matches at 12 bases. The germline gives CDR1 SGHTA, CDR2 FQGNSA. V lost 2 bases and J lost 1; bases outside the gene matches: 3. The CDR3 is 17 residues long. CDR3 in DNA: TGTGCCAGCAGCTTACTGGGACAGGGGGCGAGCAATCAGCCCCAGCATTTT. Protein: CASSLLGQGASNQPQHF.

This clonotype occurred many times. The rearrangement uses TRBV12-3 or TRBV12-4 and TRBJ1-4; no definite D call. The ends were cut back, 1 base at V and 4 bases at J, with 7 bases in the middle. There are 14 residues in the CDR3. The CDR3 DNA reads as TGTGCCAGCAGTTTAGGCAGGTTTAATGAAAAACTGTTTTTT. This sequence encodes CASSLGRFNEKLFF.

V is TRBV25-1 and J is TRBJ2-5, with a possible D match to TRBD2 (5 bases). V was cut by 1 base and J by 7 bases, with 13 bases left in between. Germline V CDR1 and CDR2: MGHDK, SYGVNS. CDR3 size: 14 residues. CDR3 protein: CASSESGVLGTQYF. The CDR3 DNA reads TGTGCCAGCAGTGAATCTGGGGTACTAGGGACCCAGTACTTC.

This clonotype has just a few counts. CDR3 sequence (DNA): TGTGCCAGCAGCTTCCTCAAGTCAGGGTTCTACGAGCAGTACTTC. The encoded protein is CASSFLKSGFYEQYF. The gene calls are TRBV11-2 and TRBJ2-7; TRBD1 is a possible D gene (5 bases). This CDR3 comprises 15 residues. The V and J ends lost 3 bases and 3 bases respectively, with 15 bases between them. Looked up from germline, CDR1 is SGHAT and CDR2 is FQNNGV.

This clonotype was detected a few times. CDR3 nucleotide sequence: TGTGCCAGCAGGGAACAGGGGAGGCAAGAGACCCAGTACTTC. It codes for CASREQGRQETQYF. The chain links TRBV21-1 to TRBJ2-5; TRBD1, the table's D call, lacks a check against the DNA. TRBV21-1 is recorded as a pseudogene. This CDR3 contains 14 residues.

The rearrangement uses TRBV6-5 and TRBJ2-5, with a tentative D call TRBD1 (5 bases). The germline V and J ends were trimmed by 2 bases and 7 bases, with 17 bases remaining between them. The CDR3 contains 15 residues. In germline, CDR1 is MNHEY, CDR2 SVGAGI. CDR3 amino acids: CASSYDVGREGTQYF. The DNA of the CDR3 is TGTGCCAGCAGTTACGACGTGGGCAGGGAAGGGACCCAGTACTTC.

This clonotype was counted a few times. The chain recombines TRBV18 with TRBJ1-1; 7 bases are a match to TRBD1. The germline V gene encodes CDR1 KGHSH and CDR2 LQKENI. The junction had 3 bases not matched to a gene; V was cut back by 2 bases and J by 3 bases. The CDR3 loop spans 14 amino acids. This CDR3 reads CASSPSQGYTEAFF. DNA of the CDR3: TGTGCCAGCTCACCATCACAGGGGTACACTGAAGCTTTCTTT. The whole variable domain, filled in from reference TRBV18 and TRBJ1-1, reads NAGVMQNPRHLVRRRGQEARLRCSPMKGHSHVYWYRQLPEEGLKFMVYLQKENIIDESGMPKERFSAEFPKEGPSILRIQQVVRGDSAAYFCASSPSQGYTEAFFGQGTRLTVV.

The CDR3 spells CAIGLAGGNEQFF. CDR3 nucleotides: TGTGCCATCGGACTAGCGGGAGGGAATGAGCAGTTCTTC. The chain recombines TRBV10-3 with TRBJ2-1; TRBD2 matches 15 bases. V dropped 8 bases and J dropped 7; count of bases not matched to a gene: 0. This CDR3 contains 13 residues. Germline values: CDR1 ENHRY, CDR2 SYGVKD.

V gene TRBV6-2 or TRBV6-3 combines with J gene TRBJ2-7; D is ambiguous. Germline CDR1 reads MNHEY; CDR2 reads SVGEGT. The CDR3 runs to 13 residues. Trimming left V 0 bases short and J 2 bases short, with 5 bases between. CDR3: CASSYSVTYEQYF. CDR3 coding DNA: TGTGCCAGCAGTTACTCGGTGACCTACGAGCAGTACTTC.

This clonotype was counted between two and nine times. The chain uses TRBV14 and TRBJ2-1, with TRBD2 as a possible D gene (5 bases). V was shortened by 4 bases and J by 0 bases, with 16 bases between the two germline ends. In germline, CDR1 is SGHDN, CDR2 FVKESK. CDR3 size: 17 residues. CDR3 sequence (DNA): TGTGCCAGCAGCCCCTACCCCGGGGATAGCTCCTACAATGAGCAGTTCTTC. It translates to CASSPYPGDSSYNEQFF.

This clonotype occurred a few times. The limits of the CDR3 on the DNA are not certain, so only TCRdb's listed CDR3 is given. This chain joins TRBV21-1 and TRBJ2-6; no check of the table's D call, TRBD1, against the DNA was made. TRBV21-1 is annotated as a pseudogene. From its first to its last residue, the CDR3 has 19 amino acids. This chain's CDR3 is CASSKVFGTGSSGANVLTF.

V usage is TRBV12-3 or TRBV12-4 and J usage is TRBJ2-7, with unresolved D. The CDR3 runs to 16 residues. The V gene lost 3 bases and the J gene lost 7 bases, with 22 bases spanning the gap. Written as DNA, the CDR3 is TGTGCCAGCAGTTTTCTTCTTCGGGCTGCCTTTATGGAGCAGTACTTC. This translates into CASSFLLRAAFMEQYF.

V is TRBV6-5 and J is TRBJ2-2, with a possible D match to TRBD1 (5 bases). Deletions cut 0 bases from V and 2 bases from J, with 10 bases between. The CDR3 runs 16 residues. CDR1 and CDR2 (germline): MNHEY, SVGAGI. CDR3 region: CASSYSQGLNTGELFF. The CDR3 DNA reads as TGTGCCAGCAGTTACTCCCAGGGCCTTAACACCGGGGAGCTGTTTTTT.